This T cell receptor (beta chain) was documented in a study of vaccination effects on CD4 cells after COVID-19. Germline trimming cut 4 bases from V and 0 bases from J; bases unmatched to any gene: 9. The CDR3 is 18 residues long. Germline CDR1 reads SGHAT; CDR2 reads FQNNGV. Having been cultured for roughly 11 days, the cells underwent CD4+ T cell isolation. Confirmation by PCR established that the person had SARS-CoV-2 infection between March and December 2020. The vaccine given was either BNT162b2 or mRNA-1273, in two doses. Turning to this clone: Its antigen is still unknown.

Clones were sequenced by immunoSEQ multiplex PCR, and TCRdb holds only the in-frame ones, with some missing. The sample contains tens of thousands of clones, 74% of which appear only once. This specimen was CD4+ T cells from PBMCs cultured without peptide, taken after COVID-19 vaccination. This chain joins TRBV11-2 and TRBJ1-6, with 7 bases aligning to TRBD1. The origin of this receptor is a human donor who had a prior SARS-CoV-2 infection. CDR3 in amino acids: CASSSTRQGSSYNSPLHF. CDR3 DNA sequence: TGTGCCAGCAGCTCCACCAGACAGGGTAGCTCCTATAATTCACCCCTCCACTTT.